The clone carrying this TCR beta chain was seen repeatedly, ten times or more. Its target is not known. Each CDR3 protein gets one entry after TCRdb re-called the 5' RACE reads with MiXCR. The repertoire holds 200,000 or so distinct CDR3 sequences, with 13% as singletons. Trimming cost V 3 bases and J 2 bases, with 11 bases left between them. Germline V gives CDR1 SEHNR, CDR2 FQNEAQ (reference sequence). The CDR3 length is 14 residues. The data originate from a study of CD8 T cells in ankylosing spondylitis. General study findings and limits: Characteristic of ankylosing spondylitis blood, it appeared, was a TCR beta motif comprising about eight highly homologous variants. Significant enrichment of disease-linked clones was reportedly seen in matched ankylosing spondylitis synovial fluid.

The gene calls are TRBV7-9 and TRBJ2-7; D is undetermined. The sample comprised blood, either unsorted or a sorted T cell fraction (not recorded which). The clonotype originates from a female donor with ankylosing spondylitis or in good health (not recorded which). The CDR3 here is CASSFVEATYEQYF. The CDR3 DNA reads as TGTGCCAGCAGCTTTGTAGAAGCTACCTACGAGCAGTACTTC.